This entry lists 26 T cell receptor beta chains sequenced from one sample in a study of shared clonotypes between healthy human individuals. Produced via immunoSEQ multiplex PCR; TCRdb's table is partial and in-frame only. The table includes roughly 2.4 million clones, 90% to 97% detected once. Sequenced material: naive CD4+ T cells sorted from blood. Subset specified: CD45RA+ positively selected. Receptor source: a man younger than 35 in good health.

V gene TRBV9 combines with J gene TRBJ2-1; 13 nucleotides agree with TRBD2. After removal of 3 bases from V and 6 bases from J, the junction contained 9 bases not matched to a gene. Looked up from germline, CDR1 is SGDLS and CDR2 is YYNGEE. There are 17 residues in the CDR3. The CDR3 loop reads CASSATSGGVLPNEQFF. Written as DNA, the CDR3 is TGTGCCAGCAGCGCCACTAGCGGGGGGGTCTTACCCAATGAGCAGTTCTTC.

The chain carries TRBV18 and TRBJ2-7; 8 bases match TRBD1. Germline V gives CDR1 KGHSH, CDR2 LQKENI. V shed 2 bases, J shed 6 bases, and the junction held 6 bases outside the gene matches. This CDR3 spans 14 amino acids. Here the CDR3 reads CASSPGTGLPEQYF. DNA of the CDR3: TGTGCCAGCTCACCAGGGACAGGCCTTCCCGAGCAGTACTTC.

CDR3 amino acids: CAISAIAGASYNEQFF. The CDR3, as DNA: TGTGCCATCAGTGCCATAGCGGGAGCCTCCTACAATGAGCAGTTCTTC. The V and J genes are TRBV10-3 and TRBJ2-1, with TRBD2 matching 9 bases. CDR3 length equals 16 residues. Trimming took 4 bases from V and 0 from J; bases not matched to a gene: 4. Per germline, CDR1 ENHRY and CDR2 SYGVKD.

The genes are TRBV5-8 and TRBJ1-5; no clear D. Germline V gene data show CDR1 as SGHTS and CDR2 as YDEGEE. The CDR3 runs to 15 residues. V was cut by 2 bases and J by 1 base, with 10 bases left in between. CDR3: CASSFASSSNQPQHF. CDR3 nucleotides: TGTGCCAGCAGCTTCGCATCGTCCAGCAATCAGCCCCAGCATTTT.

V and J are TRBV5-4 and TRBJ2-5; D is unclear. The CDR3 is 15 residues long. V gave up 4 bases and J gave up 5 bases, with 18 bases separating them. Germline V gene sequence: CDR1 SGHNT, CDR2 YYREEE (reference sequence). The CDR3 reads CASSPALRSVETQYF. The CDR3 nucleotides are TGTGCCAGCAGCCCGGCCTTAAGATCGGTGGAGACCCAGTACTTC.

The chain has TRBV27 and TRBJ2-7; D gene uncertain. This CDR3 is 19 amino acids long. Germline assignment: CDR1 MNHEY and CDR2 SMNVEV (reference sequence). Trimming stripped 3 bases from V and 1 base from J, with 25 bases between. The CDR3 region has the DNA TGTGCCAGCAGTTTCTCCTCGAAAGGGCCACTGGTATCATCCTACGAGCAGTACTTC. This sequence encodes CASSFSSKGPLVSSYEQYF.

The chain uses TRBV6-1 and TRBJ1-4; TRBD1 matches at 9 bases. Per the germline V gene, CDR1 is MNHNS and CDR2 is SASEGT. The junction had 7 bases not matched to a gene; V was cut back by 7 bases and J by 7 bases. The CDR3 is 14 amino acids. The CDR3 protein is CASKLDRGGEKLFF. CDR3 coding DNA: TGTGCCAGCAAATTGGACAGGGGCGGTGAAAAACTGTTTTTT.

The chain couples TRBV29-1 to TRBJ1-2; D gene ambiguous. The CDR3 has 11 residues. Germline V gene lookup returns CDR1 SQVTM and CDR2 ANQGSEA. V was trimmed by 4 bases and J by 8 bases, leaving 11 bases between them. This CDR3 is CSVGLGEGYTF. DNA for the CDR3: TGCAGCGTTGGTCTGGGAGAAGGCTACACCTTC. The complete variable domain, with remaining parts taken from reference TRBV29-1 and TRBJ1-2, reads SAVISQKPSRDICQRGTSLTIQCQVDSQVTMMFWYRQQPGQSLTLIATANQGSEATYESGFVIDKFPISRPNLTFSTLTVSNMSPEDSSIYLCSVGLGEGYTFGSGTRLTVV.

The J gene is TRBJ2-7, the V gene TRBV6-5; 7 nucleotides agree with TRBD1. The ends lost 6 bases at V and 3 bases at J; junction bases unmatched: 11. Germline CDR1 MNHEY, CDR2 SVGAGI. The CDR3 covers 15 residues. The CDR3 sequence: CASSRNRGELYEQYF. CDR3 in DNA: TGTGCCAGCAGCAGAAACAGGGGAGAACTCTACGAGCAGTACTTC.

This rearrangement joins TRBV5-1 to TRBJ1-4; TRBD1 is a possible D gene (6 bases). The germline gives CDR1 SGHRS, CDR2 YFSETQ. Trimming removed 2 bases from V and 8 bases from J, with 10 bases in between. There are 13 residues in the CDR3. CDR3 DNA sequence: TGCGCCAGCAGCTTTGGGGGGCCGGAAAAACTGTTTTTT. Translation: CASSFGGPEKLFF.

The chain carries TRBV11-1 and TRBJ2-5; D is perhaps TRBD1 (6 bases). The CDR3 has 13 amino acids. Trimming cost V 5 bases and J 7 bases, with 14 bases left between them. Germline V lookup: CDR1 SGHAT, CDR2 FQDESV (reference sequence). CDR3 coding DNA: TGTGCCAGCAGCCCAGGGGCGTCTGGGACCCAGTACTTC. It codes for CASSPGASGTQYF.

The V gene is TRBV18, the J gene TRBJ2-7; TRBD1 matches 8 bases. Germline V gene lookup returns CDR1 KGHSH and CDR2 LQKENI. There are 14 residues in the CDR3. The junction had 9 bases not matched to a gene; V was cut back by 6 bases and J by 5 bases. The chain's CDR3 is CASSPQGAVNEQYF. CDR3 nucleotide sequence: TGTGCCAGCTCGCCCCAGGGGGCGGTAAACGAGCAGTACTTC.

The CDR3, as DNA: TGTGCCAGCAGCCCGACAGGGGGCTACAATGAGCAGTTCTTC. This codes for CASSPTGGYNEQFF. The gene calls are TRBV7-3 and TRBJ2-1; 9 bases map to TRBD1. CDR3 length: 14 residues. Per the germline V gene, CDR1 is SGHTA and CDR2 is FQGTGA. V lost 5 bases to trimming and J lost 3 bases; unmatched junction nucleotides: 2.

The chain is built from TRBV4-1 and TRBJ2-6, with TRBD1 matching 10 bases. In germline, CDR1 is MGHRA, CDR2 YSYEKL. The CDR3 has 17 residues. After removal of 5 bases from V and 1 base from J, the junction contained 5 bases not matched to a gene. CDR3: CASSRPGQGSGANVLTF. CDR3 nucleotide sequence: TGCGCCAGCAGCAGACCGGGACAGGGGTCTGGGGCCAACGTCCTGACTTTC.

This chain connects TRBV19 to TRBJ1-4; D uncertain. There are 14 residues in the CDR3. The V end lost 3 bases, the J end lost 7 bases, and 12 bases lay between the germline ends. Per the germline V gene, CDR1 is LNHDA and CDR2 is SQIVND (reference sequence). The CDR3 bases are TGTGCCAGTAGTATGACGTGGAGAAGTGAAAAACTGTTTTTT. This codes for CASSMTWRSEKLFF.

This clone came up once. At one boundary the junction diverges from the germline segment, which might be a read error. CDR3 residues: CASSILGELVQF. In DNA form, the CDR3 reads TGTGCCAGTAGTATTCTCGGGGAACTAGTCCAGTTT. J is TRBJ2-3 and V is TRBV19, with D maybe TRBD2 (5 bases). Per germline, CDR1 LNHDA and CDR2 SQIVND (reference sequence). CDR3 length: 12 residues.

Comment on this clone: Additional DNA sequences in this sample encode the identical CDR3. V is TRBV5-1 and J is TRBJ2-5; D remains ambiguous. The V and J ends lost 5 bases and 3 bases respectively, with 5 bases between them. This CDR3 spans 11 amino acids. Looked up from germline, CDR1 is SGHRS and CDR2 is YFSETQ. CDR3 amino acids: CASRREETQYF. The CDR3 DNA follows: TGCGCCAGCAGACGAGAAGAGACCCAGTACTTC.

CDR3 amino acids: CASSQEPRGGPTDTQYF. CDR3 bases: TGTGCCAGCAGCCAAGAACCCCGAGGGGGGCCCACAGATACGCAGTATTTT. V gene TRBV4-2 combines with J gene TRBJ2-3; D possibly matches TRBD1 or TRBD2 (6 bases each). The CDR3 has 17 amino acids. V was cut by 0 bases and J by 2 bases, with 15 bases left in between. The V gene's germline CDR1 is LGHNA and CDR2 YNFKEQ.

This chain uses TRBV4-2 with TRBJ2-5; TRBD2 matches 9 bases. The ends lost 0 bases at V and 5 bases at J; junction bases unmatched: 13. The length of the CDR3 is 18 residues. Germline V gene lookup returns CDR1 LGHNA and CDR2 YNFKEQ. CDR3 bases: TGTGCCAGCAGCCAAGAACGTGTGGGACTAGCCGGCGGGGAGACCCAGTACTTC. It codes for CASSQERVGLAGGETQYF.

The CDR3 reads CASSLVAGAVADTQYF. The CDR3 coding sequence is TGCGCCAGCAGCTTGGTTGCGGGAGCCGTCGCAGATACGCAGTATTTT. The chain couples TRBV5-1 to TRBJ2-3, with 7 positions matching TRBD2. Per germline, CDR1 SGHRS and CDR2 YFSETQ. This CDR3 comprises 16 residues. V trimming: 0 bases; J trimming: 4 bases; junction bases outside the gene matches: 8. The variable domain in full, completed from reference TRBV5-1 and TRBJ2-3, reads KAGVTQTPRYLIKTRGQQVTLSCSPISGHRSVSWYQQTPGQGLQFLFEYFSETQRNKGNFPGRFSGRQFSNSRSEMNVSTLELGDSALYLCASSLVAGAVADTQYFGPGTRLTVL.

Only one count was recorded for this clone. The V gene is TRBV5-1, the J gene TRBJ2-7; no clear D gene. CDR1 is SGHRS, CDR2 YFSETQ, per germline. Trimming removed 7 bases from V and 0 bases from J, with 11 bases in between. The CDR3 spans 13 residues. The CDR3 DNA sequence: TGCGCCAGCGGGGTTGGGGACTCCTACGAGCAGTACTTC. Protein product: CASGVGDSYEQYF.

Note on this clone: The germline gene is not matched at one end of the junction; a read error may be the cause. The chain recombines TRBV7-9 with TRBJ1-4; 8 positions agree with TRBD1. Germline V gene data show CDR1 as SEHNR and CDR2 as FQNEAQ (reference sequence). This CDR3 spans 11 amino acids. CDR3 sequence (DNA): TGTGCCAGCAGCTTCGAGGACAGGGTGATTTTT. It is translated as CASSFEDRVIF.

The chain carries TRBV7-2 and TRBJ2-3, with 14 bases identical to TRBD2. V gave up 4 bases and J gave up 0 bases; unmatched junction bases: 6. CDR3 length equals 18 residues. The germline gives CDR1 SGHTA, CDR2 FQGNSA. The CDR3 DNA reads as TGTGCCAGCAGCTCTAAGGGACTAGCGGGGGTTAGCACAGATACGCAGTATTTT. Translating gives CASSSKGLAGVSTDTQYF. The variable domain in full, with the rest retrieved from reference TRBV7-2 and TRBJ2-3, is GAGVSQSPSNKVTEKGKDVELRCDPISGHTALYWYRQSLGQGLEFLIYFQGNSAPDKSGLPSDRFSAERTGGSVSTLTIQRTQQEDSAVYLCASSSKGLAGVSTDTQYFGPGTRLTVL.

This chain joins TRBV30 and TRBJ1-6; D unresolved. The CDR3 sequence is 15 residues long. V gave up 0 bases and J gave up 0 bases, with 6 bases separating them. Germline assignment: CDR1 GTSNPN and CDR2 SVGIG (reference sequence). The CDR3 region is CAWSVVLSYNSPLHF. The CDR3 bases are TGTGCCTGGAGTGTCGTCCTCTCCTATAATTCACCCCTCCACTTT.

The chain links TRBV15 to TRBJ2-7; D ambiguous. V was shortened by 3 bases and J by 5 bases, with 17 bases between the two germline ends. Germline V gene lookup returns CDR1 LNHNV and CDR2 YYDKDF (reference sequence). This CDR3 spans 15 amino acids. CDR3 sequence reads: CATSRSGHGWDEQYF. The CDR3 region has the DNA TGTGCCACCAGCAGGTCCGGCCACGGGTGGGACGAGCAGTACTTC.

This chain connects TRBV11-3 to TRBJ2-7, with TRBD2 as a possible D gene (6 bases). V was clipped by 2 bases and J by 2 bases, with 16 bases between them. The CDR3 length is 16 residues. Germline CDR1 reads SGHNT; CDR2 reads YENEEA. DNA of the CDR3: TGTGCCAGCAGCTTACCCCCGATGGCGGGGCCCTACGAGCAGTACTTC. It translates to CASSLPPMAGPYEQYF.